This entry lists 12 T cell receptor beta chains sequenced from one sample in a study of OX40 agonist ivuxolimab in advanced cancers. Sequencing was performed with immunoSEQ multiplex PCR; in TCRdb, only in-frame clones are kept and a portion is missing. Of about 51,000 clones listed, about nine tenths are singletons. This specimen consisted of CD4+ or CD8+ T cells sorted from blood, obtained in a trial of the OX40 agonist ivuxolimab. The receptors shown here come from an adult with an advanced solid tumor such as melanoma, head and neck, liver or kidney cancer.

The genes are TRBV6-1 and TRBJ1-5; D remains unclear. CDR1 is MNHNS and CDR2 is SASEGT in the germline V gene. The CDR3 loop spans 13 amino acids. V lost 6 bases to trimming and J lost 6 bases, with 12 bases between them. The CDR3 reads CASSPLIGQPQHF. DNA of the CDR3: TGTGCCAGCAGCCCATTAATAGGTCAGCCCCAGCATTTT.

This chain links TRBV18 with TRBJ1-5; possibly TRBD1 for D (5 bases). V was clipped by 2 bases and J by 5 bases, with 10 bases between them. CDR3 size: 14 residues. Germline values: CDR1 KGHSH, CDR2 LQKENI. CDR3 in DNA: TGTGCCAGCTCACCAGGCAGGGTGGATCAGCCCCAGCATTTT. Its protein product is CASSPGRVDQPQHF.

The chain joins TRBV9 to TRBJ2-5; maybe TRBD2 (7 bases). In germline, CDR1 is SGDLS, CDR2 YYNGEE. This CDR3 is 15 amino acids long. The V and J ends lost 3 bases and 1 base respectively, with 13 bases between them. Written as DNA, the CDR3 is TGTGCCAGCAGCGGCAGAGGGGGGGGCCAAGAGACCCAGTACTTC. Protein: CASSGRGGGQETQYF.

This chain connects TRBV28 to TRBJ2-7; 10 bases are a match to TRBD1. Germline V gives CDR1 MDHEN, CDR2 SYDVKM. Germline trimming cut 8 bases from V and 2 bases from J; bases unmatched to any gene: 6. The CDR3 covers 14 residues. The CDR3 loop is CASATGGDTYEQYF. CDR3 in DNA: TGTGCCAGCGCGACAGGGGGCGACACCTACGAGCAGTACTTC.

The chain carries TRBV6-5 and TRBJ1-5, with D hard to call. The CDR3 is 14 residues long. The germline V and J ends were trimmed by 3 bases and 4 bases, with 10 bases remaining between them. Germline V gene data show CDR1 as MNHEY and CDR2 as SVGAGI. Written as DNA, the CDR3 is TGTGCCAGCAGTTATTCGGACGGAAATCAGCCCCAGCATTTT. Protein product: CASSYSDGNQPQHF.

The J gene is TRBJ2-7, the V gene TRBV28; 7 bases are shared with TRBD1. Per the germline V gene, CDR1 is MDHEN and CDR2 is SYDVKM. The CDR3 is 14 residues long. Trimming cost V 7 bases and J 3 bases; bases outside gene matches: 9. CDR3 in DNA: TGTGCCAGCACAAGGAACAGGGGATTCTACGAGCAGTACTTC. This translates into CASTRNRGFYEQYF. Complete variable domain (other parts from reference TRBV28 and TRBJ2-7): DVKVTQSSRYLVKRTGEKVFLECVQDMDHENMFWYRQDPGLGLRLIYFSYDVKMKEKGDIPEGYSVSREKKERFSLILESASTNQTSMYLCASTRNRGFYEQYFGPGTRLTVT.

The chain joins TRBV7-9 to TRBJ2-3, with unresolved D. This CDR3 is 13 amino acids long. The germline CDR1 and CDR2 sequences are SEHNR and FQNEAQ (reference sequence). The V gene lost 4 bases and the J gene lost 0 bases, with 5 bases spanning the gap. The CDR3 loop is CASSSKSTDTQYF. CDR3 in DNA: TGTGCCAGCAGCTCGAAAAGCACAGATACGCAGTATTTT.

J is TRBJ1-3 and V is TRBV7-8; D possibly corresponds to TRBD1 (5 bases). The ends were cut back, 3 bases at V and 7 bases at J, with 19 bases in the middle. Germline loops: CDR1 SGHVS, CDR2 FQNEAQ. The CDR3 is 16 residues long. CDR3 nucleotide sequence: TGTGCCAGCAGCTTTGTTGAGGGGTATAGCGGGAACACCATATATTTT. It codes for CASSFVEGYSGNTIYF.

This chain links TRBV5-6 with TRBJ1-2; D gene uncertain. Germline values: CDR1 SGHDT, CDR2 YYEEEE. V was cut by 1 base and J by 4 bases, with 11 bases left in between. The CDR3 runs 14 residues. The CDR3 bases are TGTGCCAGCAGCTTGAGGGAGGGAACCTATGGCTACACCTTC. Translating it yields CASSLREGTYGYTF.

V usage is TRBV10-3 and J usage is TRBJ2-7; D is unclear. This CDR3 comprises 13 residues. Trimming removed 5 bases from V and 7 bases from J, with 15 bases in between. Germline assignment: CDR1 ENHRY and CDR2 SYGVKD. The CDR3 coding sequence is TGTGCCATCAGTACCGGGTCCTCCAAGGAGCAGTACTTC. It is translated as CAISTGSSKEQYF.

CDR3 bases: TGCGCCAGCAGTTCAGGGACAGGGGTCGATGAGCAGTTCTTC. It specifies CASSSGTGVDEQFF. This sequence joins TRBV5-1 and TRBJ2-1; TRBD1 matches at 10 bases. The CDR3 covers 14 residues. After removal of 5 bases from V and 8 bases from J, the junction contained 7 bases not matched to a gene. Germline V lookup: CDR1 SGHRS, CDR2 YFSETQ.

The rearrangement joins TRBV7-8 to TRBJ2-7; the match to TRBD1 covers 8 bases. The ends lost 5 bases at V and 6 bases at J; junction bases unmatched: 6. Germline CDR1 SGHVS, CDR2 FQNEAQ. CDR3 length equals 13 residues. CDR3 amino acids: CASSERDRSEQYF. Here the CDR3 DNA reads TGTGCCAGCAGCGAACGGGACAGGAGCGAGCAGTACTTC.